One and the same sample provided the 21 T cell receptor beta chains below, sequenced in a study of blood T cell repertoires in COVID-19. Measured with immunoSEQ multiplex PCR; TCRdb has only the in-frame clones, and not every one. The repertoire includes 130,000 to 150,000 clones, around nine tenths of them detected once, and more than 4% sits in the top ten. Source material: peripheral blood. These receptors were taken from a middle-aged woman with acute or convalescent COVID-19.

DNA of the CDR3: TGTGCCAGCAGTTACTCGGGGGCGCAGGACTATGGCTACACCTTC. Translating it yields CASSYSGAQDYGYTF. The chain carries TRBV6-2 or TRBV6-3 and TRBJ1-2, with D maybe TRBD1 (6 bases). The germline V gene encodes CDR1 MNHEY and CDR2 SVGEGT. V lost 0 bases and J 3 bases, leaving 11 bases between the germline ends. This CDR3 spans 15 amino acids.

The chain combines TRBV27 with TRBJ2-7; D ambiguous. CDR1 and CDR2 (germline): MNHEY, SMNVEV (reference sequence). CDR3 length: 13 amino acids. V was pared by 2 bases and J by 0 bases, with 5 bases between. This chain's CDR3 is CASSLHHSYEQYF. As DNA, the CDR3 is TGTGCCAGCAGTTTACATCACTCCTACGAGCAGTACTTC.

A single count supports this clone. The rearrangement uses TRBV4-1 and TRBJ2-2; a possible D gene is TRBD2 (6 bases). The V and J ends lost 0 bases and 0 bases respectively, with 14 bases between them. The germline V gene encodes CDR1 MGHRA and CDR2 YSYEKL. The CDR3 is 18 residues long. Here the CDR3 reads CASSQEAPGLTNTGELFF. DNA of the CDR3: TGCGCCAGCAGCCAAGAAGCACCGGGACTCACGAACACCGGGGAGCTGTTTTTT.

This clone has a handful of counts. The chain links TRBV6-4 to TRBJ2-3; D is uncertain. Germline V gene lookup returns CDR1 MRHNA and CDR2 SNTAGT. V lost 3 bases, J lost 0 bases, and 7 bases lay in between. There are 14 residues in the CDR3. The CDR3 protein is CASSDSRSTDTQYF. DNA for the CDR3: TGTGCCAGCAGTGATAGTCGAAGCACAGATACGCAGTATTTT.

This clone has just one count. The chain couples TRBV27 to TRBJ1-2; the D gene is possibly TRBD1 (6 bases). The V end was cut by 3 bases, the J end by 8 bases, with 19 bases between. CDR3 length: 15 amino acids. Germline V gene lookup returns CDR1 MNHEY and CDR2 SMNVEV (reference sequence). The CDR3 DNA sequence: TGTGCCAGCAGTTTTTCATCGGGACATCCTGAAGGCTACACCTTC. Protein: CASSFSSGHPEGYTF.

The chain uses TRBV5-5 and TRBJ1-2; D might be TRBD1 (6 bases). Trimming took off 1 base at V and 7 bases at J, with 14 bases between the two ends. CDR3 length: 14 amino acids. Per germline, CDR1 SGHKS and CDR2 YYEKEE (reference sequence). CDR3 DNA: TGTGCCAGCAGCTTGTCCGGCAGGGGCGGTGGCTACACCTTC. Translation gives CASSLSGRGGGYTF.

This clone was recorded a few times. The chain recombines TRBV30 with TRBJ1-3, with 7 bases aligning to TRBD1. Trimming cost V 5 bases and J 0 bases; bases outside gene matches: 1. The germline V gene has CDR1 GTSNPN and CDR2 SVGIG (reference sequence). This CDR3 spans 13 amino acids. As DNA, the CDR3 is TGTGCCTGGGGGACAGCCTCTGGAAACACCATATATTTT. Amino acid sequence: CAWGTASGNTIYF.

This rearrangement joins TRBV19 to TRBJ1-5; D unclear. CDR3 length equals 13 residues. Per germline, CDR1 LNHDA and CDR2 SQIVND (reference sequence). V lost 0 bases and J 9 bases, leaving 9 bases between the germline ends. This CDR3 is CASSIDRTGPQHF. The DNA of the CDR3 is TGTGCCAGTAGTATAGATCGCACGGGGCCCCAGCATTTT.

V gene TRBV4-3 combines with J gene TRBJ2-6; 14 positions match TRBD2. Losses at the gene ends were 0 bases for V and 2 bases for J; bases not matched to a gene: 0. Germline loops: CDR1 LGHNA, CDR2 YSLEER. This CDR3 has 18 amino acids. This CDR3 is CASSQEGLAGAGANVLTF. In DNA, the CDR3 is TGCGCCAGCAGCCAAGAGGGACTAGCGGGAGCTGGGGCCAACGTCCTGACTTTC.

The chain links TRBV2 to TRBJ2-5; TRBD2 aligns across 8 bases. Germline lookup yields CDR1 SNHLY and CDR2 FYNNEI. The V gene end was trimmed by 10 bases and the J gene end by 4 bases; junction bases not matched to a gene: 8. This CDR3 has 13 residues. CDR3 loop: CATSGGARETQYF. In DNA, the CDR3 is TGTGCCACCTCCGGGGGGGCTAGAGAGACCCAGTACTTC.

The chain carries TRBV15 and TRBJ1-5; D is perhaps TRBD1 (5 bases). Germline V CDR1 and CDR2: LNHNV, YYDKDF (reference sequence). V was pared by 0 bases and J by 0 bases, with 9 bases between. This CDR3 region has 16 residues. The CDR3 bases are TGTGCCACCAGCAGAGATCGGGGACTTAGCAATCAGCCCCAGCATTTT. Encoded protein: CATSRDRGLSNQPQHF. The full variable domain, rest sourced from reference TRBV15 and TRBJ1-5, is DAMVIQNPRYQVTQFGKPVTLSCSQTLNHNVMYWYQQKSSQAPKLLFHYYDKDFNNEADTPDNFQSRRPNTSFCFLDIRSPGLGDTAMYLCATSRDRGLSNQPQHFGDGTRLSIL.

This rearrangement joins TRBV19 to TRBJ2-2, with TRBD2 as a possible D gene (6 bases). Germline loops: CDR1 LNHDA, CDR2 SQIVND (reference sequence). CDR3 length equals 14 residues. The V gene lost 10 bases and the J gene lost 0 bases, with 12 bases spanning the gap. In nucleotides, the CDR3 is TGTGCCACCGGGGGACTCGCGAACACCGGGGAGCTGTTTTTT. This encodes CATGGLANTGELFF.

CDR3 loop: CASSSVASSNQPQHF. The CDR3 DNA reads as TGTGCCAGCAGCTCCGTTGCGTCGAGCAATCAGCCCCAGCATTTT. The chain couples TRBV7-2 to TRBJ1-5; D call uncertain. V dropped 4 bases and J dropped 1 base, with 11 bases sitting between them. The CDR3 has 15 residues. Germline CDR1 is SGHTA and CDR2 is FQGNSA.

V gene TRBV4-2 combines with J gene TRBJ2-4; TRBD2 agrees at 12 bases. Germline V lookup: CDR1 LGHNA, CDR2 YNFKEQ. This CDR3 is built from 17 residues. The V segment lost 2 bases and the J segment 10 bases; nucleotides outside the gene matches: 12. This chain's CDR3 is CASSQRGDTSGGKIQYF. The CDR3 nucleotides are TGTGCCAGCAGCCAACGAGGGGACACTAGCGGGGGGAAAATTCAGTACTTC.

Only one count was recorded for this clone. The rearrangement uses TRBV5-1 and TRBJ1-1; 9 bases fit TRBD1. CDR3 length equals 14 residues. Losses at the gene ends were 6 bases for V and 1 base for J; bases not matched to a gene: 4. Germline assignment: CDR1 SGHRS and CDR2 YFSETQ. CDR3 nucleotides: TGCGCCAGCAACAGGGGGCGGGGGAACACTGAAGCTTTCTTT. Translation gives CASNRGRGNTEAFF. Based on the CDR3 plus reference TRBV5-1 and TRBJ1-1, the full variable domain is KAGVTQTPRYLIKTRGQQVTLSCSPISGHRSVSWYQQTPGQGLQFLFEYFSETQRNKGNFPGRFSGRQFSNSRSEMNVSTLELGDSALYLCASNRGRGNTEAFFGQGTRLTVV.

The chain carries TRBV30 and TRBJ2-2; the D is unclear. The CDR3 spans 13 residues. The V end lost 3 bases, the J end lost 2 bases, and 7 bases lay between the germline ends. Germline CDR1 GTSNPN, CDR2 SVGIG (reference sequence). CDR3 loop: CAWRSFNTGELFF. CDR3 bases: TGTGCCTGGAGATCCTTTAACACCGGGGAGCTGTTTTTT.

This chain links TRBV14 with TRBJ1-1; D perhaps matches TRBD1 (5 bases). This CDR3 contains 19 residues. CDR1 is SGHDN, CDR2 FVKESK, per germline. V was pared by 1 base and J by 1 base, with 22 bases between. Written as DNA, the CDR3 is TGTGCCAGCAGCCAAGTTTCCCGAAGGTTGGGGCATACGAACACTGAAGCTTTCTTT. Translated, it gives CASSQVSRRLGHTNTEAFF.

The V and J genes are TRBV6-5 and TRBJ2-7; 7 bases line up with TRBD2. CDR1 and CDR2 (germline): MNHEY, SVGAGI. Trimming removed 6 bases from V and 5 bases from J; junction bases left unmatched: 7. The CDR3 has 13 amino acids. The CDR3 DNA follows: TGTGCCAGCAGAAGGCCCGGGACTAACGAGCAGTACTTC. Encoded protein: CASRRPGTNEQYF.

The V gene is TRBV4-1, the J gene TRBJ1-1, with 9 bases fitting TRBD1. Trimming cost V 3 bases and J 1 base; bases outside gene matches: 12. CDR1 and CDR2 (germline): MGHRA, YSYEKL. This CDR3 has 18 residues. This CDR3 reads CASSHPRLRDRENTEAFF. The CDR3 coding sequence is TGCGCCAGCAGCCACCCCAGGCTTCGGGACAGGGAGAACACTGAAGCTTTCTTT.

The chain employs TRBV5-6 and TRBJ2-1; a possible D gene is TRBD1 (5 bases). V lost 1 base and J lost 4, with 21 bases in between. Per the germline V gene, CDR1 is SGHDT and CDR2 is YYEEEE. The CDR3 totals 18 residues. CDR3 in amino acids: CASSLRAGSDLVYNEQFF. In DNA, the CDR3 is TGTGCCAGCAGCTTGAGGGCAGGGTCGGATTTGGTTTACAATGAGCAGTTCTTC.

The rearrangement joins TRBV7-2 to TRBJ2-7; 8 bases agree with TRBD2. Trimming removed 6 bases from V and 3 bases from J; junction bases left unmatched: 10. The CDR3 length is 15 residues. Germline V gives CDR1 SGHTA, CDR2 FQGNSA. Here the CDR3 reads CASRDAAGAFYEQYF. The CDR3 DNA reads TGTGCCAGCAGAGACGCAGCGGGAGCGTTCTACGAGCAGTACTTC.